This T cell receptor beta chain is from a study of CD8 T cells in ankylosing spondylitis. Findings of the study overall: Ankylosing spondylitis blood appeared to carry a characteristic TCR beta motif of seven to nine highly homologous variants.

Per germline, CDR1 LGHNA and CDR2 YSLEER. Trimming took 0 bases from V and 4 from J; bases not matched to a gene: 9. CDR3 length: 17 amino acids. TCRdb re-called the 5' RACE reads through MiXCR, storing one row per CDR3 protein. The sample holds more than 150,000 distinct CDR3 sequences; about 18% are singletons and the top ten take around 4.1%. A remark on this clonotype: Antigen: not known.

Source material: blood, either unsorted or a sorted T cell fraction (not recorded which). The origin of this receptor is a male donor aged 5 to 29 with ankylosing spondylitis or in good health (not recorded which). The chain combines TRBV4-3 with TRBJ2-1, with 7 nucleotides matching TRBD1. The CDR3 region is CASSQDGRGQIYNEQFF. The CDR3 nucleotides are TGCGCCAGCAGCCAAGACGGTAGGGGACAGATTTACAATGAGCAGTTCTTC.